The 14 T cell receptor beta chains below all came from one sample that was sequenced in a study of blood T cell repertoires in COVID-19. Clones were read by immunoSEQ multiplex PCR, and TCRdb kept only the in-frame ones, dropping some. The sample lists 400,000 or so clones, over 75% occurring once. The sample consisted of PBMCs or T cells enriched from blood (not recorded which). Source of these receptors: a man aged 25-40 years who had recovered from COVID-19.

This clone was seen a single time. V and J are TRBV29-1 and TRBJ2-3, with 15 bases identical to TRBD2. J was trimmed by 5 bases and V by 7 bases; bases with no gene match: 16. The CDR3 is made up of 18 amino acids. Per the germline V gene, CDR1 is SQVTM and CDR2 is ANQGSEA. CDR3 protein: CSGYGPGLAGGAGDTQYF. CDR3 DNA sequence: TGCAGCGGGTACGGCCCCGGACTAGCGGGAGGGGCGGGAGATACGCAGTATTTT.

V usage is TRBV5-8 and J usage is TRBJ2-7; maybe TRBD2 (7 bases). Germline CDR1 SGHTS, CDR2 YDEGEE. V was cut by 7 bases and J by 6 bases, with 14 bases left in between. This CDR3 has 12 residues. The CDR3 is CASGRGSSEQYF. In DNA, the CDR3 is TGTGCCAGCGGGAGGGGGTCGTCCGAGCAGTACTTC. The whole variable domain, remainder taken from reference TRBV5-8 and TRBJ2-7, is EAGVTQSPTHLIKTRGQQATLRCSPISGHTSVYWYQQALGLGLQFLLWYDEGEERNRGNFPPRFSGRQFPNYSSELNVNALELEDSALYLCASGRGSSEQYFGPGTRLTVT.

The chain carries TRBV18 and TRBJ2-7; D is unresolved. Germline CDR1 KGHSH, CDR2 LQKENI. The length of the CDR3 is 13 residues. With 3 bases removed from V and 6 bases from J, the gap between germline ends came to 12 bases. CDR3 nucleotide sequence: TGTGCCAGCTCACCGAAATCCGACTCCGAGCAGTACTTC. Its translation: CASSPKSDSEQYF.

The J gene is TRBJ2-2, the V gene TRBV18; 10 nucleotides agree with TRBD1. CDR1 is KGHSH, CDR2 LQKENI, per germline. The CDR3 has 15 residues. Trimming removed 6 bases from V and 6 bases from J; junction bases left unmatched: 7. The CDR3 DNA follows: TGTGCCAGCTCCGGTGACAGGGGGCAGGCCGGGGAGCTGTTTTTT. Protein: CASSGDRGQAGELFF.

The chain joins TRBV27 to TRBJ2-1; no firm D call. Trimming shortened V by 7 bases and J by 2 bases, and 9 bases separated the two germline ends. CDR3 size: 13 residues. CDR1 is MNHEY and CDR2 is SMNVEV in the germline V gene (reference sequence). DNA of the CDR3: TGTGCCAGCATTGGTAGTACCTACAATGAGCAGTTCTTC. As protein: CASIGSTYNEQFF.

The rearrangement joins TRBV28 to TRBJ2-3; 7 bases line up with TRBD2. This CDR3 region has 12 residues. Germline V gene lookup returns CDR1 MDHEN and CDR2 SYDVKM. Trimming at V came to 6 bases and at J to 9 bases, leaving 6 bases not matched to a gene. The CDR3 reads CASSPGTTTQYF. The CDR3 bases are TGTGCCAGCAGCCCCGGGACTACCACGCAGTATTTT.

The chain joins TRBV4-1 to TRBJ1-2; D is uncertain. V was trimmed by 0 bases and J by 4 bases, leaving 6 bases between them. This CDR3 spans 13 amino acids. Germline V gives CDR1 MGHRA, CDR2 YSYEKL. DNA for the CDR3: TGCGCCAGCAGCCAAGATGGCCCCTATGGCTACACCTTC. The encoded protein is CASSQDGPYGYTF.

The rearrangement joins TRBV28 to TRBJ1-5; D not certain. Trimming took 5 bases from V and 5 from J, leaving 19 bases between them. Germline-derived CDR1 and CDR2 are MDHEN and SYDVKM. The CDR3 runs to 16 residues. DNA for the CDR3: TGTGCCAGCAGTGGGTCGGGTCGCGGGGATCATCAGCCCCAGCATTTT. It yields the protein CASSGSGRGDHQPQHF. The full variable domain, its missing parts supplied by reference TRBV28 and TRBJ1-5, is DVKVTQSSRYLVKRTGEKVFLECVQDMDHENMFWYRQDPGLGLRLIYFSYDVKMKEKGDIPEGYSVSREKKERFSLILESASTNQTSMYLCASSGSGRGDHQPQHFGDGTRLSIL.

This chain links TRBV6-6 with TRBJ1-5; 7 bases are a match to TRBD1. Germline V gene sequence: CDR1 MNHNY, CDR2 SVGAGI (reference sequence). V lost 7 bases and J lost 5; bases outside the gene matches: 5. The CDR3 is made up of 13 amino acids. As DNA, the CDR3 is TGTGCCAGCAACCAGGGGGATGATCAGCCCCAGCATTTT. Translating gives CASNQGDDQPQHF.

There are a few counts of this clone. V is TRBV5-1 and J is TRBJ2-2; D gene unclear. The CDR3 runs 14 residues. Trimming took off 0 bases at V and 1 base at J, with 4 bases between the two ends. Germline V gene sequence: CDR1 SGHRS, CDR2 YFSETQ. CDR3 sequence: CASSLDLNTGELFF. The CDR3 DNA is TGCGCCAGCAGCTTGGACTTGAACACCGGGGAGCTGTTTTTT.

The chain has TRBV9 and TRBJ2-7; 8 bases fit TRBD2. The CDR3 loop spans 15 amino acids. From germline, CDR1 is SGDLS and CDR2 YYNGEE. Trimming cost V 0 bases and J 0 bases; bases outside gene matches: 2. CDR3 coding DNA: TGTGCCAGCAGCGTAGATCTAGCGGGCTCCTACGAGCAGTACTTC. Translated: CASSVDLAGSYEQYF.

The chain has TRBV19 and TRBJ2-1; 8 nucleotides match TRBD1. The CDR3 runs to 15 residues. The J segment lost 0 bases and the V segment lost 8 bases, leaving 6 bases of the junction unmatched. Germline CDR1 and CDR2: LNHDA and SQIVND (reference sequence). The CDR3: CASRLDRVSYNEQFF. CDR3 bases: TGTGCCAGTCGATTGGACAGGGTCTCCTACAATGAGCAGTTCTTC.

The chain combines TRBV6-5 with TRBJ2-3, with D unclear. Trimming cost V 7 bases and J 0 bases, with 11 bases left between them. CDR1 is MNHEY, CDR2 SVGAGI, per germline. The CDR3 spans 14 residues. This chain's CDR3 is CASKPKISTDTQYF. The CDR3 nucleotides read TGTGCCAGCAAGCCGAAAATCAGCACAGATACGCAGTATTTT.

As DNA, the CDR3 is TGTGCCATCTCCAGGGAATATAGCAATCAGCCCCAGCATTTT. This gives the protein CAISREYSNQPQHF. The chain carries TRBV10-3 and TRBJ1-5, with D tentatively TRBD1 (5 bases). Germline loops: CDR1 ENHRY, CDR2 SYGVKD. V was cut by 8 bases and J by 0 bases, with 11 bases left in between. The CDR3 spans 14 residues.